What follows describes a single T cell receptor (beta chain). What antigen it recognizes has not been identified. Base qualities are missing; no much larger clone stands one base away. Genomic DNA was extracted from sorted cells for sequencing of the TCRbeta CDR3 region. The immunoSEQ Assay was used for sequencing of TCRbeta CDR3 regions. Sourced from immuneACCESS, this table was stored by TCRdb with only in-frame sequences that have V and J called. A share of the clones is absent; for the studies checked, an unresolved V gene accounts for under half, and the remainder has no known explanation. The table for this sample lists tens of thousands of clones; roughly 92% of them were counted only once. The leading ten clones occupy around 0.7% of the sample. This sample stems from a study of OX40 agonist ivuxolimab in advanced cancers. Turning to the overall study: The costimulatory receptor OX40 (CD134) was targeted by ivuxolimab, a fully human IgG2 agonistic monoclonal antibody. Intravenous ivuxolimab was administered to patients every 2 weeks at six dose levels: 0.01, 0.1, 0.3, 1.5, 3 and 10 mg/kg. Of the 50 to 55 dose-escalation patients, hepatocellular carcinoma was present in roughly 19, melanoma in approximately 15, renal cell carcinoma in 9 and head and neck cancer in 9. In the dose-escalation cohort, around four fifths of patients were male, and the mean age was 60 years with a range of roughly 20 to 85. Prior anti-PD-1, anti-PD-L1 or anti-CTLA-4 therapy was permitted, and 35% to 40% of dose-escalation patients had received checkpoint inhibitors. Partial responses occurred in three dose-escalation patients, of whom one had hepatocellular carcinoma and two had cutaneous melanoma. The point of sequencing TCRbeta in the periphery was to test whether ivuxolimab changed TCR sequence diversity and drove clonal T-cell expansion. The paper reports the monotherapy dose-escalation portion (N of about 54 patients) of the phase I ivuxolimab trial. Paper-wide results and their limitations: Antigen specificity was not determined for the clonally expanded peripheral T cells. Low levels of normalized T-cell clonal expansion were also seen in some patients who did not respond. In partial responders in the 0.1-3.0 mg/kg groups, normalized peripheral clonal expansion was found to be among the lowest, especially among CD8+ T cells. On average, CD8+ T cells showed more expanded clones than CD4+ T cells after ivuxolimab. At doses of 0.1 to 3.0 mg/kg, clonal expansion of both CD4+ and CD8+ blood T cells was observed from baseline to week 6.

Between the V and J ends, shortened by 2 bases and 6 bases respectively, the junction contains 7 bases. The CDR3 holds 12 amino acids from the cysteine to the phenylalanine. Kept here is only the CDR3 DNA, which spans 36 bases and is read in frame from base 1. The germline V gene (reference sequence) yields SEHNR for CDR1 and FQNEAQ for CDR2. The trial excluded patients who had a history of autoimmune disease or who were on systemic immunosuppression. Peripheral blood for TCR sequencing was collected from all dose cohorts at baseline, on cycle 4 day 1, and on cycle 7 day 1. The samples were drawn from a first-in-human, open-label, multicenter phase I dose-escalation trial of ivuxolimab. The trial enrolled adults with locally advanced or metastatic head and neck squamous cell, hepatocellular, melanoma or renal cell carcinoma. Before TCR sequencing, CD4+ T cells and CD8+ T cells were sorted from peripheral blood as separate populations.

This specimen consisted of CD4+ or CD8+ T cells sorted from blood, obtained in a trial of the OX40 agonist ivuxolimab. The TCR sequence derives from an adult with an advanced solid tumor such as melanoma, head and neck, liver or kidney cancer. The chain is assembled from TRBV7-9 and TRBJ1-2, with the identity of the D gene unclear. The nucleotide sequence reads TGTGCCAGCAGCTTATCGCCGGATGGCTACACCTTC. It is translated as CASSLSPDGYTF.